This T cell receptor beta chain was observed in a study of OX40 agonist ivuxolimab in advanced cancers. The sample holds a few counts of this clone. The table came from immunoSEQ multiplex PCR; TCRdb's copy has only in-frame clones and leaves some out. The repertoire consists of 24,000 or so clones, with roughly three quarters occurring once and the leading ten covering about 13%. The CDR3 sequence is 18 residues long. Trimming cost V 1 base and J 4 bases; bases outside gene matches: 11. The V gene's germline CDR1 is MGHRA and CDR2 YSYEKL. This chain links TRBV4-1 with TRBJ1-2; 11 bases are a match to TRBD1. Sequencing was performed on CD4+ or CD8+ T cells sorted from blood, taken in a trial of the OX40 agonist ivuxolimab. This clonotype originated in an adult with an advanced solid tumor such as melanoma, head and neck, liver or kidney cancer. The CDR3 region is CASSQALTGQGVPYGYTF. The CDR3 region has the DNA TGCGCCAGCAGCCAAGCCCTAACGGGACAGGGGGTCCCCTATGGCTACACCTTC.